These T cell receptor beta chains were read from a single sample in a study of blood T cell repertoires in COVID-19. Assay: immunoSEQ multiplex PCR; the TCRdb copy retains only in-frame clones and omits some. The sample lists roughly 250,000 clones, around 85% occurring once. The specimen was peripheral blood. Every receptor here comes from a human donor with COVID-19, enrolled during active disease. The donor label of this sample is uncertain. Each CDR3 is given with its conserved first and last residue. The D gene is left open where the match is weak. Clone size is given for some rows only: seen once, a few or many times, or a class if the clone is expanded.

D gene,clone size,V gene,J gene,CDR3 protein,CDR3 DNA
TRBD1,NA,TRBV6-5,TRBJ2-2,CASSRDRVNTGELFF,TGTGCCAGCAGCCGGGACAGGGTAAACACCGGGGAGCTGTTTTTT
TRBD1,NA,TRBV4-1,TRBJ2-4,CASSQYLQGKNIQYF,TGCGCCAGCAGCCAATATCTACAGGGGAAAAACATTCAGTACTTC
NA,NA,TRBV6-5,TRBJ2-3,CASMRVASTDTQYF,TGTGCCAGCATGCGGGTCGCTAGCACAGATACGCAGTATTTT
NA,once,TRBV3-1/TRBV3-2,TRBJ2-7,CASSQETWDTRMENEQYF,TGTGCCAGCAGCCAAGAGACCTGGGACACACGCATGGAAAACGAGCAGTACTTC
TRBD1,NA,TRBV6-5,TRBJ1-2,CASRVQGGYGYTF,TGTGCCAGCAGAGTACAGGGGGGCTATGGCTACACCTTC
NA,NA,TRBV28,TRBJ1-2,CASSFSRPGYGYTF,TGTGCCAGCAGTTTTTCTAGGCCCGGGTATGGCTACACCTTC
NA,NA,TRBV3-1/TRBV3-2,TRBJ1-5,CASSQDHGNQPQHF,TGTGCCAGCAGCCAAGATCACGGGAATCAGCCCCAGCATTTT
NA,NA,TRBV29-1,TRBJ2-3,CSAPARAGTTDTQYF,TGCAGCGCCCCTGCTAGAGCGGGCACCACAGATACGCAGTATTTT
TRBD1,NA,TRBV15,TRBJ1-1,CATSMRQGGNTEAFF,TGTGCCACCAGCATGCGACAGGGGGGGAACACTGAAGCTTTCTTT
TRBD1,NA,TRBV28,TRBJ1-5,CASSNMGQGNQPQHF,TGTGCCAGCAGCAACATGGGACAGGGCAATCAGCCCCAGCATTTT
NA,NA,TRBV19,TRBJ1-1,CASSWQANTEAFF,TGTGCCAGTAGTTGGCAGGCCAACACTGAAGCTTTCTTT
NA,NA,TRBV19,TRBJ2-1,CASSARGGEQFF,TGTGCCAGTAGTGCCCGGGGAGGTGAGCAGTTCTTC
TRBD2,NA,TRBV5-5,TRBJ2-7,CASSVGLAGLYEQYF,TGTGCCAGCAGCGTAGGACTAGCTGGGCTATACGAGCAGTACTTC
TRBD1,NA,TRBV29-1,TRBJ1-2,CSVLLRQGNYGYTF,TGCAGCGTTCTCCTCCGACAGGGGAACTATGGCTACACCTTC
TRBD1,NA,TRBV19,TRBJ1-1,CASTSTGVGTEAFF,TGTGCCAGTACCTCAACAGGGGTAGGCACTGAAGCTTTCTTT
TRBD2,NA,TRBV12-3/TRBV12-4,TRBJ2-1,CASSSWEGNEQFF,TGTGCCAGCAGTTCATGGGAGGGTAATGAGCAGTTCTTC
TRBD2,once,TRBV7-2,TRBJ2-5,CASSLGLAGQETQYF,TGTGCCAGCAGCTTGGGACTAGCGGGGCAAGAGACCCAGTACTTC
NA,NA,TRBV7-2,TRBJ1-6,CASSLGTLSRTNSPLHF,TGTGCCAGCAGCTTAGGTACATTGAGCAGGACAAATTCACCCCTCCACTTT
NA,NA,TRBV24-1,TRBJ2-7,CATSDPSLSEPREQYF,TGTGCCACCAGTGATCCATCTTTAAGCGAACCACGCGAGCAGTACTTC
NA,NA,TRBV5-1,TRBJ1-1,CASSWQSGDTEAFF,TGCGCCAGCAGCTGGCAGAGCGGGGACACTGAAGCTTTCTTT
TRBD1,NA,TRBV6-5,TRBJ1-5,CASSPTGFTDQPQHF,TGTGCCAGCAGCCCGACAGGGTTTACGGATCAGCCCCAGCATTTT
TRBD2,NA,TRBV9,TRBJ2-5,CASSVAASGSQETQYF,TGTGCCAGCAGCGTAGCTGCTAGCGGGAGCCAAGAGACCCAGTACTTC
TRBD2,NA,TRBV2,TRBJ2-1,CASSGGLADYNEQFF,TGTGCCAGCAGTGGTGGACTAGCGGACTACAATGAGCAGTTCTTC
TRBD2,NA,TRBV15,TRBJ2-7,CATSKNRAGVSDEQYF,TGTGCCACCAGCAAAAATCGAGCGGGAGTGTCTGACGAGCAGTACTTC
NA,once,TRBV7-2,TRBJ2-3,CASSSVGPRGTDTQYF,TGTGCCAGCAGCTCAGTAGGACCCAGGGGCACAGATACGCAGTATTTT
NA,NA,TRBV7-9,TRBJ2-2,CASSPLETGELFF,TGTGCCAGCAGCCCACTAGAAACCGGGGAGCTGTTTTTT
TRBD2,NA,TRBV30,TRBJ2-3,CAWGEGLTTDTQYF,TGTGCCTGGGGGGAGGGACTTACTACCGATACGCAGTATTTT